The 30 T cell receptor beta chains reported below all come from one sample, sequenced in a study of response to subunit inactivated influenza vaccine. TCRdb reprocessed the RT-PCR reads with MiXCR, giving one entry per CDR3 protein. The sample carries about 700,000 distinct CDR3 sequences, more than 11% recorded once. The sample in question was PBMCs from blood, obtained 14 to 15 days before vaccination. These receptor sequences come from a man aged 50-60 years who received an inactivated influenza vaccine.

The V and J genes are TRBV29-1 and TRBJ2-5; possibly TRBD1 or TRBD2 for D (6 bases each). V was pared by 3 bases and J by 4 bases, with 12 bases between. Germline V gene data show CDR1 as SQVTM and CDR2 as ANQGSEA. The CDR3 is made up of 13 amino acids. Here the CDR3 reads CSVERRGAETQYF. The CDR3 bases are TGCAGCGTTGAGAGAAGGGGGGCAGAGACCCAGTACTTC.

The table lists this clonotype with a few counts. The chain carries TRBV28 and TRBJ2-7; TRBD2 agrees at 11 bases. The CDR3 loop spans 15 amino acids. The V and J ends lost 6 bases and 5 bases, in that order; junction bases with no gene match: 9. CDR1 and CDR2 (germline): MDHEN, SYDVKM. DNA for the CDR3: TGTGCCAGCAGAACCGTAGCGGGAGGGCTCCACGAGCAGTACTTC. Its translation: CASRTVAGGLHEQYF.

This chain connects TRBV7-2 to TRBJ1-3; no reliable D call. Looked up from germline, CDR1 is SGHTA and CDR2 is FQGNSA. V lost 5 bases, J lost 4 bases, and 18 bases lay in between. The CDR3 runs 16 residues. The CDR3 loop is CASSPPQRASGNTIYF. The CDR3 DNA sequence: TGTGCCAGCAGCCCCCCCCAGCGGGCGTCCGGAAACACCATATATTTT.

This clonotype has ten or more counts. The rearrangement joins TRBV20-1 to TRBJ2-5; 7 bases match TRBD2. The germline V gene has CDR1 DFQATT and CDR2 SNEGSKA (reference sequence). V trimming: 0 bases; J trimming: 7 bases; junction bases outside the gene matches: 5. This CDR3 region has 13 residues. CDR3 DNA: TGCAGTGCTAGAGATGAGCGGGGCCGGACCCAGTACTTC. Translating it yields CSARDERGRTQYF.

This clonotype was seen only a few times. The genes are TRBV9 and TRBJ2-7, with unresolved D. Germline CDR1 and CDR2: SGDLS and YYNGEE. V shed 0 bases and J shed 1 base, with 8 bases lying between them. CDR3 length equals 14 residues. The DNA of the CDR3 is TGTGCCAGCAGCGTAGGGCCGAATTCCTACGAGCAGTACTTC. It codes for CASSVGPNSYEQYF.

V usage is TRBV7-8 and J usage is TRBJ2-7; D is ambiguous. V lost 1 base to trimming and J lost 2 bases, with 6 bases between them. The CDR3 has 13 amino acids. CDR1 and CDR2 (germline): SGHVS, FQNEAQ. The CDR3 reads CASSLVEPYEQYF. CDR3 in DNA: TGTGCCAGCAGCTTAGTTGAGCCCTACGAGCAGTACTTC. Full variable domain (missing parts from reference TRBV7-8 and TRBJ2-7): GAGVSQSPRYKVAKRGQDVALRCDPISGHVSLFWYQQALGQGPEFLTYFQNEAQLDKSGLPSDRFFAERPEGSVSTLKIQRTQQEDSAVYLCASSLVEPYEQYFGPGTRLTVT.

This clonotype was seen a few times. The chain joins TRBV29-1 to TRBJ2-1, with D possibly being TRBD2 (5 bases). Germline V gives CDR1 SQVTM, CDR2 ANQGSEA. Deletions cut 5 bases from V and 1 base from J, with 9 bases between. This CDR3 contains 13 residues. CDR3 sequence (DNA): TGCAGCGTTAACGGGGTTTCCTACAATGAGCAGTTCTTC. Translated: CSVNGVSYNEQFF.

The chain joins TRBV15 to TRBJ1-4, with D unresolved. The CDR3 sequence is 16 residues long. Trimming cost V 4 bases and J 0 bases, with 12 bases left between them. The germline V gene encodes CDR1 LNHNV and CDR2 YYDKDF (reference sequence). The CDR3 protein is CATSNAVTATNEKLFF. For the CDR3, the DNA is TGTGCCACCAGCAATGCAGTTACCGCAACTAATGAAAAACTGTTTTTT.

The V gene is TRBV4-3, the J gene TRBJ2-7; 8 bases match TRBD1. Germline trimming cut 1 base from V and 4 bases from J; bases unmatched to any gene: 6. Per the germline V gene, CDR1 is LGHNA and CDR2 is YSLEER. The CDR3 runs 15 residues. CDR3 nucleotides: TGCGCCAGCAGCCAAGCTTGGCAGGGGGCTTACGAGCAGTACTTC. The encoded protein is CASSQAWQGAYEQYF.

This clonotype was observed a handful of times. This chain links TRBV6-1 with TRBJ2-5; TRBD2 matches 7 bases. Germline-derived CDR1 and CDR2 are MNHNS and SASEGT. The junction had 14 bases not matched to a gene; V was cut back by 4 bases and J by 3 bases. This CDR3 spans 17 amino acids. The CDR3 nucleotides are TGTGCCAGCAGTGGGTGGTCGAGCGGGGACCTCAAAGAGACCCAGTACTTC. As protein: CASSGWSSGDLKETQYF.

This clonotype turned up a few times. CDR3 residues: CASSLDYVRDIQYF. In nucleotides, the CDR3 is TGTGCCAGCAGCTTAGATTATGTCCGGGACATTCAGTACTTC. The chain has TRBV7-9 and TRBJ2-4; D ambiguous. V lost 1 base to trimming and J lost 8 bases, with 12 bases between them. Germline CDR1 reads SEHNR; CDR2 reads FQNEAQ (reference sequence). The CDR3 loop spans 14 amino acids.

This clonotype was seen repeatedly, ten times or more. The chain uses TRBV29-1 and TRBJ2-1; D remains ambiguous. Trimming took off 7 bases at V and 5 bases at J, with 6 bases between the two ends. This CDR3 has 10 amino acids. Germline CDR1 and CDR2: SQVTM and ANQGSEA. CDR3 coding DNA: TGCAGCGGACGAAACAATGAGCAGTTCTTC. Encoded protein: CSGRNNEQFF.

DNA of the CDR3: TGTGCCACCAGCAGAGGGGGACTAGCGGGATTTAGCACAGATACGCAGTATTTT. Its translation is CATSRGGLAGFSTDTQYF. This sequence joins TRBV15 and TRBJ2-3; 13 bases are a match to TRBD2. The CDR3 length is 18 residues. CDR1 and CDR2 (germline): LNHNV, YYDKDF (reference sequence). J lost 0 bases, V lost 1 base, and 4 bases had no gene match.

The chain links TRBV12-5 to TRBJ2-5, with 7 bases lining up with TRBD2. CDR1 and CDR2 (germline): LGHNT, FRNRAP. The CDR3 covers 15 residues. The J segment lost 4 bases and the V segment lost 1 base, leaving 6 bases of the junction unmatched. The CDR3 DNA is TGTGCTAGTGGTTTGGAAGGTATAGCGGGAGAGACCCAGTACTTC. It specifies CASGLEGIAGETQYF.

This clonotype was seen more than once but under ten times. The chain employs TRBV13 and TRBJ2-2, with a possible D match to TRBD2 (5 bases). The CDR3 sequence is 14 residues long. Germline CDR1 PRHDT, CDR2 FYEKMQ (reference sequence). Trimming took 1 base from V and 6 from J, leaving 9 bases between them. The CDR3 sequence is CASSLVSGAGELFF. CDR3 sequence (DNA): TGTGCCAGCAGCTTAGTATCCGGGGCCGGGGAGCTGTTTTTT. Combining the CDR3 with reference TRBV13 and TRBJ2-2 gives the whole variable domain AAGVIQSPRHLIKEKRETATLKCYPIPRHDTVYWYQQGPGQDPQFLISFYEKMQSDKGSIPDRFSAQQFSDYHSELNMSSLELGDSALYFCASSLVSGAGELFFGEGSRLTVL.

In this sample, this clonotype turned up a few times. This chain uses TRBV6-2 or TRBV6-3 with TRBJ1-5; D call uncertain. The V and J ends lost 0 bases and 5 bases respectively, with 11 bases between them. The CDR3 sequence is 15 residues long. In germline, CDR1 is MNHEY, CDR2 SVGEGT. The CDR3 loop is CASSYSNRPDQPQHF. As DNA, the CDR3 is TGTGCCAGCAGTTACTCGAATAGGCCTGATCAGCCCCAGCATTTT.

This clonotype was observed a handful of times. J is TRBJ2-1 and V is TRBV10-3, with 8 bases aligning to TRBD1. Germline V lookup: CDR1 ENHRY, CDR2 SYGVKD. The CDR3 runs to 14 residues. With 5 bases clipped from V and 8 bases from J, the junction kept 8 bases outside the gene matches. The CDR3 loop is CAISLAGGLDEQFF. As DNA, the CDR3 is TGTGCCATCAGTCTGGCAGGGGGCCTGGATGAGCAGTTCTTC.

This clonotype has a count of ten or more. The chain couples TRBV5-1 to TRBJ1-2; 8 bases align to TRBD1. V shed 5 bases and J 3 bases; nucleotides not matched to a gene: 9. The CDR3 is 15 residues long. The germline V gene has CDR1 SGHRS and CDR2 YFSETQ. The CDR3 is CASRHPGQEDYGYTF. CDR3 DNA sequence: TGCGCCAGCAGACATCCGGGACAGGAGGACTATGGCTACACCTTC. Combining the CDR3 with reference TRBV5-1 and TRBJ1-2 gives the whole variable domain KAGVTQTPRYLIKTRGQQVTLSCSPISGHRSVSWYQQTPGQGLQFLFEYFSETQRNKGNFPGRFSGRQFSNSRSEMNVSTLELGDSALYLCASRHPGQEDYGYTFGSGTRLTVV.

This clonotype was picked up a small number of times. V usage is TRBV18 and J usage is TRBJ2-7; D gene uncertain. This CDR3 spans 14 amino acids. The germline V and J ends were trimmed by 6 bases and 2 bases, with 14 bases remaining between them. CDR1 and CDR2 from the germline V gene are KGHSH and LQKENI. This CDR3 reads CASSLSLPPYEQYF. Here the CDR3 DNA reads TGTGCCAGCTCCCTTTCCCTACCCCCCTACGAGCAGTACTTC.

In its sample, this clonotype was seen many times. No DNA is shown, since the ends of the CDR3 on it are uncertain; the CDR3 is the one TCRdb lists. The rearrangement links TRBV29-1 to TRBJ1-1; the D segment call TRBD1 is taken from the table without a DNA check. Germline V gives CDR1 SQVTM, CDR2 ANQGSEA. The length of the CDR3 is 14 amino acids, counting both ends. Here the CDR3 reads CSVRARELNTEAFF.

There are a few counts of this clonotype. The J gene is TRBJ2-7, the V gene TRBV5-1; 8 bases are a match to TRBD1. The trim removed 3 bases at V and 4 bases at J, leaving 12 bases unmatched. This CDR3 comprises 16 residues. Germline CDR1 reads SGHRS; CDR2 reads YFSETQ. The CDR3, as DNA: TGCGCCAGCAGCTCGGCGTACACAGGGGGAAGTTACGAGCAGTACTTC. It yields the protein CASSSAYTGGSYEQYF. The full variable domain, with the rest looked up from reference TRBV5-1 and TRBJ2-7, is KAGVTQTPRYLIKTRGQQVTLSCSPISGHRSVSWYQQTPGQGLQFLFEYFSETQRNKGNFPGRFSGRQFSNSRSEMNVSTLELGDSALYLCASSSAYTGGSYEQYFGPGTRLTVT.

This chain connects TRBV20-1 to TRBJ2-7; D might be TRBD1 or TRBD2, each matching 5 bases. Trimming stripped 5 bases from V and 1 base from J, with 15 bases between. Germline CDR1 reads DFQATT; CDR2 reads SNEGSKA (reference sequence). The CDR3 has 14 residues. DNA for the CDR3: TGCAGTGCTCTTCGGGACCCAACATCCTACGAGCAGTACTTC. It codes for CSALRDPTSYEQYF.

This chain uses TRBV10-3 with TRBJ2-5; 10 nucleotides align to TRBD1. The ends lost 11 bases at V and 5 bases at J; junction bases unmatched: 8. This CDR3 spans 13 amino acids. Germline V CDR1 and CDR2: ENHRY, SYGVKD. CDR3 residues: CAGGQGEMETQYF. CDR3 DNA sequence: TGTGCCGGAGGACAGGGGGAAATGGAGACCCAGTACTTC.

This CDR3 reads CSVSGLVAGYEQYF. CDR3 bases: TGCAGTGTCAGCGGGCTAGTCGCCGGCTACGAGCAGTACTTC. This chain links TRBV20-1 with TRBJ2-7, with D possibly TRBD2 on 6 matching bases. Germline V gene sequence: CDR1 DFQATT, CDR2 SNEGSKA (reference sequence). There are 14 residues in the CDR3. Trimming left V 7 bases short and J 3 bases short, with 19 bases between.

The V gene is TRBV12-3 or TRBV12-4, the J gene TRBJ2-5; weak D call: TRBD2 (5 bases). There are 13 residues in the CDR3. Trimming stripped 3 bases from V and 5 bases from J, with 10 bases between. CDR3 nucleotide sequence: TGTGCCAGCAGTTTGACTACTGAGGAGACCCAGTACTTC. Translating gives CASSLTTEETQYF.

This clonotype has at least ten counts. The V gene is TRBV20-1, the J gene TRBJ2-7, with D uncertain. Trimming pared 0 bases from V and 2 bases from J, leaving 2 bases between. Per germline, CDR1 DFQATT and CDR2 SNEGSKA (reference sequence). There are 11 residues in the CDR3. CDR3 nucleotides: TGCAGTGCTAGAGATCCCTACGAGCAGTACTTC. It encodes CSARDPYEQYF.

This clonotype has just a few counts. CDR3 sequence: CASSRDQGFYEQYF. In DNA form, the CDR3 reads TGTGCCAGCAGTCGGGACCAGGGATTCTACGAGCAGTACTTC. The chain combines TRBV5-6 with TRBJ2-7, with D perhaps given as TRBD1 or TRBD2 (5 bases each). Germline CDR1 SGHDT, CDR2 YYEEEE. V shed 5 bases and J shed 3 bases, with 15 bases lying between them. This CDR3 comprises 14 residues.

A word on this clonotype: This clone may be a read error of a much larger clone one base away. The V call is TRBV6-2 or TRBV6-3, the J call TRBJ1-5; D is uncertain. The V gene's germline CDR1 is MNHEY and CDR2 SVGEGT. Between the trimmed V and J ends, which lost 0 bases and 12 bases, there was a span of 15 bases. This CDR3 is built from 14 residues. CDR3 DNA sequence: TGTGCCAGCAGTTACTCGGGTTCCCTCTTGGGCCAGCATTTT. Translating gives CASSYSGSLLGQHF.

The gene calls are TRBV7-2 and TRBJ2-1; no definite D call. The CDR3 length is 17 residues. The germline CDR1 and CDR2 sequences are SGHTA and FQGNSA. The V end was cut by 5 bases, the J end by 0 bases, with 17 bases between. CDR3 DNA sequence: TGTGCCAGCAGCGCCCGTCAAACAGCTAGCTCCTACAATGAGCAGTTCTTC. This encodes CASSARQTASSYNEQFF.

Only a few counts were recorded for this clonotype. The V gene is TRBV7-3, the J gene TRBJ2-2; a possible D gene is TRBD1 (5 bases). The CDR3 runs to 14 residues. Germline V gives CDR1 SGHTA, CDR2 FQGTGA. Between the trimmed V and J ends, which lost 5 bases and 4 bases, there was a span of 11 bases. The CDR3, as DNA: TGTGCCAGCAGCCCCCAGGGTACCACCGGGGAGCTGTTTTTT. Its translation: CASSPQGTTGELFF.